These 22 T cell receptor beta chains share one sample of origin, sequenced in a study of blood T cell repertoires in COVID-19 (dated by TCRdb to about 2020). Library creation used the immunoSEQ multiplex PCR assay. TCRdb provides this immuneACCESS table in a form limited to in-frame rearrangements. Some clones are lacking; in checked studies, under half of them reflect an unresolved V gene, and why the rest are absent is not known. The sample profile shows 210,000 or so clones; 65% to 85% of them were found once. The ten largest make up less than 3.5% of the sample. Source material: peripheral blood. All receptors come from a man between 50 and 59 years old with active or convalescent COVID-19.

The V call is TRBV15, the J call TRBJ2-7; TRBD2 might be the D (6 bases). The CDR3 extends over 12 amino acids. Trimming removed 0 bases from V and 9 bases from J, with 9 bases in between. CDR1 is LNHNV, CDR2 YYDKDF, per germline (reference sequence). The CDR3 nucleotides are TGTGCCACCAGCAGAGATCAGGGAGGGCAGTACTTC. Amino acid sequence: CATSRDQGGQYF.

J is TRBJ1-6 and V is TRBV5-1; a weak D match, TRBD1 (5 bases). CDR3 length equals 14 residues. V lost 0 bases and J 7 bases, leaving 8 bases between the germline ends. From germline, CDR1 is SGHRS and CDR2 YFSETQ. The CDR3 loop reads CASSLEGANSPLHF. CDR3 DNA: TGCGCCAGCAGCTTGGAAGGGGCGAATTCACCCCTCCACTTT. The whole variable domain, remainder taken from reference TRBV5-1 and TRBJ1-6, is KAGVTQTPRYLIKTRGQQVTLSCSPISGHRSVSWYQQTPGQGLQFLFEYFSETQRNKGNFPGRFSGRQFSNSRSEMNVSTLELGDSALYLCASSLEGANSPLHFGNGTRLTVT.

V and J are TRBV9 and TRBJ2-7; 7 bases are shared with TRBD1. This CDR3 region has 14 residues. The germline gives CDR1 SGDLS, CDR2 YYNGEE. Unmatched junction bases numbered 4, after V lost 3 bases and J lost 1 base. CDR3 DNA sequence: TGTGCCAGCAGCGCCACGGACAGGTCCTACGAGCAGTACTTC. Translation: CASSATDRSYEQYF.

This clone came up once. The V and J genes are TRBV19 and TRBJ2-5, with 7 bases matching TRBD2. The V gene end was trimmed by 0 bases and the J gene end by 2 bases; junction bases not matched to a gene: 3. The CDR3 contains 15 residues. Germline values: CDR1 LNHDA, CDR2 SQIVND (reference sequence). The DNA for the CDR3 is TGTGCCAGTAGTATAGATTGGACTAGGCAAGAGACCCAGTACTTC. Protein: CASSIDWTRQETQYF.

V and J are TRBV10-3 and TRBJ2-1; 10 bases fit TRBD2. Unmatched junction bases numbered 9, after V lost 10 bases and J lost 6 bases. CDR3 length: 14 residues. Germline V gives CDR1 ENHRY, CDR2 SYGVKD. DNA for the CDR3: TGTGCCACCTCTATAGCGGGAGGCGTCAATGAGCAGTTCTTC. Translation: CATSIAGGVNEQFF.

The chain recombines TRBV6-1 with TRBJ2-6; 7 bases agree with TRBD1. Germline V gives CDR1 MNHNS, CDR2 SASEGT. CDR3 size: 20 residues. J lost 2 bases, V lost 1 base, and 14 bases had no gene match. CDR3: CASSEGFWTGLRTGANVLTF. CDR3 DNA: TGTGCCAGCAGTGAAGGGTTCTGGACAGGACTTCGTACTGGGGCCAACGTCCTGACTTTC.

The gene calls are TRBV6-1 and TRBJ2-1; D is perhaps TRBD2 (6 bases). This CDR3 has 16 residues. Germline-derived CDR1 and CDR2 are MNHNS and SASEGT. V shed 0 bases and J shed 1 base, with 10 bases lying between them. CDR3 loop: CASSEARRVSYNEQFF. The CDR3 bases are TGTGCCAGCAGTGAAGCTCGGAGGGTTTCCTACAATGAGCAGTTCTTC.

This chain joins TRBV6-1 and TRBJ2-7; TRBD1 aligns across 10 bases. CDR1 MNHNS and CDR2 SASEGT come from the germline V gene. Trimming removed 1 base from V and 2 bases from J; junction bases left unmatched: 8. The CDR3 runs 17 residues. This CDR3 reads CASSEGTGGTGAYEQYF. The CDR3 region has the DNA TGTGCCAGCAGTGAAGGAACCGGGGGGACAGGGGCCTACGAGCAGTACTTC.

In nucleotides, the CDR3 is TGTGCCAGCAGCTTGGTTGACAGAACCGACTCGAACACTGAAGCTTTCTTT. It codes for CASSLVDRTDSNTEAFF. J is TRBJ1-1 and V is TRBV5-6; a possible D gene is TRBD1 (5 bases). The CDR3 sequence is 17 residues long. V was trimmed by 0 bases and J by 1 base, leaving 16 bases between them. Germline V gene data show CDR1 as SGHDT and CDR2 as YYEEEE.

The rearrangement joins TRBV20-1 to TRBJ1-2; 8 positions match TRBD1. CDR1 and CDR2 from the germline V gene are DFQATT and SNEGSKA (reference sequence). The CDR3 runs 13 residues. With V trimmed by 3 bases and J by 5 bases, 5 bases remained unmatched. The CDR3 sequence: CSASPGGSYGYTF. DNA for the CDR3: TGCAGTGCTAGTCCAGGGGGCTCATATGGCTACACCTTC.

As concerns this clone: The germline gene is not matched at one end of the junction; a read error may be the cause. CDR3 sequence (DNA): TGTGCCAGCAGTCCCTCTAGCGGGGGGGCCGTAAGGAATGTTTTT. Its protein is CASSPSSGGAVRNVF. This chain connects TRBV6-2 or TRBV6-3 to TRBJ2-3; TRBD2 matches 12 bases. Germline CDR1 is MNHEY and CDR2 is SVGEGT. This CDR3 has 15 residues.

The rearrangement links TRBV6-5 to TRBJ2-7; D is perhaps TRBD2 (6 bases). The germline CDR1 and CDR2 sequences are MNHEY and SVGAGI. The germline V and J ends were trimmed by 7 bases and 3 bases, with 10 bases remaining between them. The CDR3 is made up of 12 amino acids. CDR3 loop: CASTKGLYEQYF. CDR3 sequence (DNA): TGTGCCAGCACCAAGGGACTCTACGAGCAGTACTTC.

The chain uses TRBV10-3 and TRBJ1-6, with D tentatively TRBD1 (6 bases). V lost 0 bases to trimming and J lost 4 bases, with 13 bases between them. Germline V CDR1 and CDR2: ENHRY, SYGVKD. This CDR3 region has 17 residues. CDR3 DNA sequence: TGTGCCATCAGTGAGTCGAGGGGAGGGGGTTATAATTCACCCCTCCACTTT. The encoded protein is CAISESRGGGYNSPLHF.

The genes are TRBV2 and TRBJ2-2; 11 bases are shared with TRBD2. The CDR3 spans 16 residues. The germline gives CDR1 SNHLY, CDR2 FYNNEI. J gave up 4 bases and V 7 bases, and 8 bases lay outside the gene matches. CDR3 DNA sequence: TGTGCCAGCACTATTCGACTAGCGGGATTCACCGGGGAGCTGTTTTTT. It encodes CASTIRLAGFTGELFF.

The chain has TRBV18 and TRBJ2-6; D might be TRBD1 (5 bases). With 1 base removed from V and 2 bases from J, the gap between germline ends came to 9 bases. Germline-derived CDR1 and CDR2 are KGHSH and LQKENI. This CDR3 is 16 amino acids long. CDR3 nucleotides: TGTGCCAGCTCACCACGGCAAGGGGCTGGGGCCAACGTCCTGACTTTC. Translation: CASSPRQGAGANVLTF.

Only one count was recorded for this clone. The chain carries TRBV27 and TRBJ2-1; TRBD1 might be the D (5 bases). This CDR3 contains 15 residues. With 0 bases removed from V and 9 bases from J, the gap between germline ends came to 15 bases. CDR1 and CDR2 from the germline V gene are MNHEY and SMNVEV (reference sequence). The CDR3: CASSLSRQGKGEQFF. CDR3 nucleotide sequence: TGTGCCAGCAGTTTATCAAGGCAGGGTAAGGGTGAGCAGTTCTTC.

The chain combines TRBV10-2 with TRBJ1-3, with D uncertain. V lost 3 bases and J lost 2, with 8 bases in between. The germline gives CDR1 WSHSY, CDR2 SAAADI. The CDR3 has 14 residues. The CDR3 sequence is CASSDPGAGNTIYF. The CDR3 DNA follows: TGCGCCAGCAGTGACCCCGGTGCTGGAAACACCATATATTTT.

The chain has TRBV27 and TRBJ1-1; 10 bases line up with TRBD1. Germline-derived CDR1 and CDR2 are MNHEY and SMNVEV (reference sequence). V dropped 5 bases and J dropped 4; count of bases not matched to a gene: 10. This CDR3 has 16 amino acids. CDR3 region: CASSRGDRGPSTEAFF. CDR3 bases: TGTGCCAGCAGTCGGGGTGACAGGGGGCCGAGCACTGAAGCTTTCTTT.

The chain has TRBV19 and TRBJ1-1; 11 bases align to TRBD1. The CDR3 totals 15 residues. V trimming: 3 bases; J trimming: 6 bases; junction bases outside the gene matches: 6. Per germline, CDR1 LNHDA and CDR2 SQIVND (reference sequence). The DNA of the CDR3 is TGTGCCAGTAGTATGGGGACAGGGGGTTTCGCTGAAGCTTTCTTT. This sequence encodes CASSMGTGGFAEAFF.

The chain combines TRBV5-1 with TRBJ1-3, with TRBD1 matching 8 bases. The V segment lost 0 bases and the J segment 4 bases; nucleotides outside the gene matches: 6. The length of the CDR3 is 16 residues. Germline loops: CDR1 SGHRS, CDR2 YFSETQ. Here the CDR3 DNA reads TGCGCCAGCAGCTTGGGGCAGGGGGCTTCGGGAAACACCATATATTTT. It specifies CASSLGQGASGNTIYF.

The chain has TRBV28 and TRBJ2-3; D unclear. This CDR3 spans 12 amino acids. CDR1 and CDR2 (germline): MDHEN, SYDVKM. Trimming took off 3 bases at V and 3 bases at J, with 4 bases between the two ends. In DNA form, the CDR3 reads TGTGCCAGCAGTTTGAGTACAGATACGCAGTATTTT. Encoded protein: CASSLSTDTQYF.

J is TRBJ2-7 and V is TRBV5-6; D possibly corresponds to TRBD1 (6 bases). V dropped 4 bases and J dropped 0 bases, with 17 bases sitting between them. Germline CDR1 is SGHDT and CDR2 is YYEEEE. The length of the CDR3 is 16 residues. The CDR3 reads CASSLLSGVTSYEQYF. The CDR3 DNA sequence: TGTGCCAGCAGCCTTCTTTCAGGGGTTACCTCCTACGAGCAGTACTTC.